The next 32 T cell receptor beta chains were all read from a single sample in a study of cytomegalovirus exposure and HLA in healthy donors. 13 Jbeta primers and 60 Vbeta primers were used for the PCR. The table came from immunoSEQ multiplex PCR; TCRdb's copy has only in-frame clones and leaves some out. The sample carries just over 150,000 clones, about 80% recorded once. What was sequenced was PBMCs. The receptors originated from a woman aged 45-65 years in good health and CMV-seropositive.

This clone was found a few times. The chain carries TRBV5-1 and TRBJ2-1, with D perhaps TRBD1 (7 bases). Trimming took 4 bases from V and 10 from J, leaving 18 bases between them. There are 14 residues in the CDR3. Germline V lookup: CDR1 SGHRS, CDR2 YFSETQ. CDR3 loop: CASSLGTPGGEQFF. In DNA form, the CDR3 reads TGCGCCAGCAGCCTGGGGACCCCAGGGGGGGAGCAGTTCTTC. Complete variable domain (other parts from reference TRBV5-1 and TRBJ2-1): KAGVTQTPRYLIKTRGQQVTLSCSPISGHRSVSWYQQTPGQGLQFLFEYFSETQRNKGNFPGRFSGRQFSNSRSEMNVSTLELGDSALYLCASSLGTPGGEQFFGPGTRLTVL.

The V call is TRBV9, the J call TRBJ2-7; 11 nucleotides line up with TRBD1. With V trimmed by 4 bases and J by 3 bases, 6 bases remained unmatched. Germline-derived CDR1 and CDR2 are SGDLS and YYNGEE. The CDR3 length is 15 residues. The CDR3 loop reads CASSPRDRGDYEQYF. The DNA of the CDR3 is TGTGCCAGCAGCCCCCGGGACAGGGGGGACTACGAGCAGTACTTC.

The J gene is TRBJ1-2, the V gene TRBV5-1, with 8 bases aligning to TRBD1. The CDR3 is 14 amino acids. Germline loops: CDR1 SGHRS, CDR2 YFSETQ. The junction had 6 bases not matched to a gene; V was cut back by 2 bases and J by 6 bases. CDR3 in DNA: TGCGCCAGCAGCTTAACAGGGGGTATTGATGGCTACACCTTC. This sequence encodes CASSLTGGIDGYTF.

CDR3 DNA sequence: TGTGCCAGCAGTTACTCGACCCCCGGGGAAACTGAAGCTTTCTTT. Protein product: CASSYSTPGETEAFF. The V gene is TRBV6-5, the J gene TRBJ1-1; the D is unclear. The ends were cut back, 0 bases at V and 5 bases at J, with 13 bases in the middle. The CDR3 has 15 residues. The germline V gene has CDR1 MNHEY and CDR2 SVGAGI.

V usage is TRBV5-5 and J usage is TRBJ1-6, with D uncertain. The germline V and J ends were trimmed by 1 base and 5 bases, with 7 bases remaining between them. This CDR3 is 14 amino acids long. Germline CDR1 reads SGHKS; CDR2 reads YYEKEE (reference sequence). CDR3 residues: CASSLTVDNSPLHF. CDR3 DNA: TGTGCCAGCAGCTTGACAGTTGATAATTCACCCCTCCACTTT. The full variable domain, completed using reference TRBV5-5 and TRBJ1-6, is DAGVTQSPTHLIKTRGQQVTLRCSPISGHKSVSWYQQVLGQGPQFIFQYYEKEERGRGNFPDRFSARQFPNYSSELNVNALLLGDSALYLCASSLTVDNSPLHFGNGTRLTVT.

This chain connects TRBV7-2 to TRBJ2-7; 12 bases map to TRBD1. Per germline, CDR1 SGHTA and CDR2 FQGNSA. The CDR3 runs 15 residues. The V segment lost 2 bases and the J segment 6 bases; nucleotides outside the gene matches: 5. The CDR3 spells CASSLWGQGAREQYF. In DNA, the CDR3 is TGTGCCAGCAGCTTATGGGGACAGGGGGCGCGCGAGCAGTACTTC.

The gene calls are TRBV4-1 and TRBJ1-2; possibly TRBD1 for D (5 bases). The CDR3 covers 14 residues. Between the trimmed V and J ends, which lost 2 bases and 8 bases, there was a span of 15 bases. CDR1 and CDR2 from the germline V gene are MGHRA and YSYEKL. In nucleotides, the CDR3 is TGCGCCAGCAGCCAAAGGGGCCAAGGAACGGGCTACACCTTC. It specifies CASSQRGQGTGYTF.

This rearrangement joins TRBV29-1 to TRBJ1-1; D not resolved. Germline V gene lookup returns CDR1 SQVTM and CDR2 ANQGSEA. The V and J ends lost 8 bases and 7 bases respectively, with 14 bases between them. This CDR3 comprises 11 residues. The CDR3 here is CSSEGRFEAFF. The CDR3 coding sequence is TGCAGCTCCGAGGGCAGGTTTGAAGCTTTCTTT.

Concerning this clone itself: At one end, the junction sequence differs from germline, possibly due to a read error. The gene calls are TRBV7-9 and TRBJ1-1; 9 bases are shared with TRBD1. The CDR3 is made up of 16 amino acids. From germline, CDR1 is SEHNR and CDR2 FQNEAQ (reference sequence). Here the CDR3 DNA reads TGTTCCAGCAGCTCGGGACAGGGAGGGTCGAACACTGAAGCTTTCTTT. It yields the protein CSSSSGQGGSNTEAFF.

This chain uses TRBV11-2 with TRBJ2-7; tentatively, D is TRBD2 (7 bases). The V gene's germline CDR1 is SGHAT and CDR2 FQNNGV. This CDR3 is built from 12 residues. Trimming removed 1 base from V and 9 bases from J, with 10 bases in between. CDR3 loop: CASSLVGGVQYF. The CDR3 DNA reads as TGTGCCAGCAGCTTAGTAGGGGGGGTGCAGTACTTC. The entire variable domain, with the rest obtained from reference TRBV11-2 and TRBJ2-7, is as follows: EAGVAQSPRYKIIEKRQSVAFWCNPISGHATLYWYQQILGQGPKLLIQFQNNGVVDDSQLPKDRFSAERLKGVDSTLKIQPAKLEDSAVYLCASSLVGGVQYFGPGTRLTVT.

The CDR3 reads CASSFGGPSPLHF. For the CDR3, the DNA is TGTGCCAGCAGTTTCGGGGGACCCTCACCCCTCCACTTT. The rearrangement links TRBV28 to TRBJ1-6; tentative D call: TRBD1 (5 bases). The CDR3 consists of 13 residues. CDR1 MDHEN and CDR2 SYDVKM come from the germline V gene. V was trimmed by 3 bases and J by 10 bases, leaving 10 bases between them.

The chain has TRBV19 and TRBJ1-4, with 7 nucleotides matching TRBD1. The CDR3 length is 15 residues. V shed 3 bases, J shed 4 bases, and the junction held 5 bases outside the gene matches. Germline CDR1 and CDR2: LNHDA and SQIVND (reference sequence). The CDR3 region is CASSMLDRDNEKLFF. The CDR3 DNA follows: TGTGCCAGTAGTATGCTCGACAGGGATAATGAAAAACTGTTTTTT.

The chain links TRBV11-2 to TRBJ2-7, with 8 bases fitting TRBD2. Losses at the gene ends were 4 bases for V and 2 bases for J; bases not matched to a gene: 13. The CDR3 is 17 residues long. Per the germline V gene, CDR1 is SGHAT and CDR2 is FQNNGV. The DNA for the CDR3 is TGTGCCAGCAGCTCATACGCTCGGGGGGGTGGACCCTACGAGCAGTACTTC. This translates into CASSSYARGGGPYEQYF.

This rearrangement joins TRBV19 to TRBJ1-2; possible D gene TRBD1, 6 bases. The CDR3 runs 16 residues. V was clipped by 5 bases and J by 8 bases, with 24 bases between them. Germline CDR1 reads LNHDA; CDR2 reads SQIVND (reference sequence). The CDR3: CASSGQGQPLGDGYTF. CDR3 nucleotides: TGTGCCAGTAGTGGGCAGGGACAACCCCTCGGAGACGGCTACACCTTC.

The CDR3 bases are TGCAGCGTTATGGGACAAGCTAATGTGGAGCAGTACTTC. It encodes CSVMGQANVEQYF. The chain has TRBV29-1 and TRBJ2-7, with D perhaps TRBD1 (6 bases). Germline V lookup: CDR1 SQVTM, CDR2 ANQGSEA. Trimming removed 5 bases at V and 7 bases at J, with 18 bases between. The CDR3 spans 13 residues.

The J gene is TRBJ1-5, the V gene TRBV6-1; weak D call: TRBD1 (6 bases). Germline values: CDR1 MNHNS, CDR2 SASEGT. Trimming removed 4 bases from V and 2 bases from J, with 15 bases in between. The length of the CDR3 is 16 residues. The CDR3 coding sequence is TGTGCCAGCAGTGGCGGCCAGGCAGGGGGCAATCAGCCCCAGCATTTT. Protein: CASSGGQAGGNQPQHF.

The rearrangement uses TRBV9 and TRBJ1-5; maybe TRBD1 (6 bases). Trimming shortened V by 3 bases and J by 4 bases, and 11 bases separated the two germline ends. This CDR3 has 14 amino acids. Looked up from germline, CDR1 is SGDLS and CDR2 is YYNGEE. CDR3 DNA sequence: TGTGCCAGCAGCGCGGACAGCGATAATCAGCCCCAGCATTTT. Protein sequence: CASSADSDNQPQHF.

On this clone: The junction departs from germline at one end; a sequencing error may be responsible. The rearrangement joins TRBV5-5 to TRBJ1-4, with TRBD1 matching 7 bases. CDR1 and CDR2 from the germline V gene are SGHKS and YYEKEE (reference sequence). The CDR3 is 14 amino acids. The CDR3 DNA follows: TGTGCCAGCAGCTTTTGGGGACAGAATGGAAAACTGTTTTTT. It translates to CASSFWGQNGKLFF.

This clone was counted only a few times. The J gene is TRBJ1-1, the V gene TRBV7-9, with D hard to call. The CDR3 consists of 14 residues. Germline V gives CDR1 SEHNR, CDR2 FQNEAQ (reference sequence). The V and J ends lost 4 bases and 3 bases respectively, with 12 bases between them. CDR3 protein: CASSSGVWDTEAFF. Here the CDR3 DNA reads TGTGCCAGCAGCTCCGGGGTTTGGGACACTGAAGCTTTCTTT.

The chain links TRBV30 to TRBJ2-2, with D possibly TRBD2 on 7 matching bases. Deletions cut 1 base from V and 3 bases from J, with 12 bases between. CDR3 length equals 15 residues. Germline lookup yields CDR1 GTSNPN and CDR2 SVGIG (reference sequence). In nucleotides, the CDR3 is TGTGCCTGGAGTGGGGTCGGGGGGCACACCGGGGAGCTGTTTTTT. Encoded protein: CAWSGVGGHTGELFF.

The V and J genes are TRBV6-5 and TRBJ2-7; D call uncertain. The V end was cut by 10 bases, the J end by 5 bases, with 21 bases between. This CDR3 comprises 14 residues. Germline lookup yields CDR1 MNHEY and CDR2 SVGAGI. In DNA form, the CDR3 reads TGTGCCACCCTGGGCGCGTCTTCCTTACACGAGCAGTACTTC. Protein sequence: CATLGASSLHEQYF.

Comments on this clone: Germline is not matched at one junction end, which may reflect a read error. The sample has other DNA sequences that encode this CDR3 too. The chain links TRBV7-7 to TRBJ2-5; D possibly corresponds to TRBD2 (5 bases). CDR3 length: 14 residues. The germline CDR1 and CDR2 sequences are SSHAT and FNYEAQ (reference sequence). The CDR3 sequence: CASSLSQLAETQYF. CDR3 nucleotide sequence: TGTGCTAGCAGCTTATCCCAGCTAGCTGAGACCCAGTACTTC.

This clone was observed a single time. The J gene is TRBJ2-3, the V gene TRBV7-3, with 11 bases lining up with TRBD2. J was trimmed by 3 bases and V by 0 bases; bases with no gene match: 5. The germline V gene has CDR1 SGHTA and CDR2 FQGTGA. The CDR3 runs 17 residues. This CDR3 is CASSLTSGTSGTDTQYF. In DNA, the CDR3 is TGTGCCAGCAGCTTAACGTCCGGGACTAGCGGAACAGATACGCAGTATTTT.

The J gene is TRBJ2-1, the V gene TRBV5-4, with 14 bases identical to TRBD2. The germline V gene has CDR1 SGHNT and CDR2 YYREEE (reference sequence). V shed 0 bases and J 3 bases; nucleotides not matched to a gene: 5. This CDR3 comprises 18 residues. CDR3 sequence reads: CASSLDGTSGGSYNEQFF. CDR3 in DNA: TGTGCCAGCAGCTTGGATGGGACTAGCGGGGGAAGCTACAATGAGCAGTTCTTC.

The gene calls are TRBV7-6 and TRBJ2-3; possibly TRBD2 for D (6 bases). Germline V gene lookup returns CDR1 SGHVS and CDR2 FNYEAQ. The CDR3 runs to 14 residues. Trimming stripped 0 bases from V and 4 bases from J, with 8 bases between. CDR3: CASSLAGGSDTQYF. The CDR3 DNA sequence: TGTGCCAGCAGCTTAGCGGGGGGATCAGATACGCAGTATTTT.

The chain combines TRBV7-2 with TRBJ1-2, with TRBD1 as a possible D gene (6 bases). The CDR3 covers 14 residues. Deletions cut 5 bases from V and 6 bases from J, with 16 bases between. CDR1 and CDR2 (germline): SGHTA, FQGNSA. CDR3 residues: CASSMQDSANGYTF. The CDR3 bases are TGTGCCAGCAGCATGCAGGACAGTGCAAATGGCTACACCTTC.

The chain carries TRBV12-5 and TRBJ2-1; possibly TRBD1 for D (6 bases). This CDR3 is built from 14 residues. Germline V lookup: CDR1 LGHNT, CDR2 FRNRAP. With 2 bases removed from V and 9 bases from J, the gap between germline ends came to 14 bases. The CDR3 sequence is CASGLLLLGGEQFF. CDR3 nucleotide sequence: TGTGCTAGTGGTTTGCTCCTTTTAGGGGGTGAGCAGTTCTTC.

V and J are TRBV5-4 and TRBJ1-1; 7 bases line up with TRBD1. Trimming removed 1 base from V and 4 bases from J; junction bases left unmatched: 7. The CDR3 runs 15 residues. From germline, CDR1 is SGHNT and CDR2 YYREEE (reference sequence). The CDR3 is CASSLSAQGTTEAFF. DNA for the CDR3: TGTGCCAGCAGCTTGTCGGCACAGGGGACCACTGAAGCTTTCTTT.

This chain uses TRBV29-1 with TRBJ1-1, with 8 bases aligning to TRBD1. The CDR3 spans 13 residues. After removal of 7 bases from V and 0 bases from J, the junction contained 4 bases not matched to a gene. In germline, CDR1 is SQVTM, CDR2 ANQGSEA. This CDR3 reads CSAGQGVNTEAFF. The CDR3 DNA follows: TGCAGCGCCGGACAGGGCGTGAACACTGAAGCTTTCTTT.

This clone was seen a few times. The CDR3 reads CASRNGQGFNQPQHF. The DNA for the CDR3 is TGTGCCAGTAGAAATGGACAGGGGTTCAATCAGCCCCAGCATTTT. J is TRBJ1-5 and V is TRBV19, with TRBD1 matching over 9 bases. This CDR3 spans 15 amino acids. Losses at the gene ends were 6 bases for V and 3 bases for J; bases not matched to a gene: 6. CDR1 LNHDA and CDR2 SQIVND come from the germline V gene (reference sequence). The full variable domain, rest sourced from reference TRBV19 and TRBJ1-5, is DGGITQSPKYLFRKEGQNVTLSCEQNLNHDAMYWYRQDPGQGLRLIYYSQIVNDFQKGDIAEGYSVSREKKESFPLTVTSAQKNPTAFYLCASRNGQGFNQPQHFGDGTRLSIL.

This chain uses TRBV9 with TRBJ1-1; 7 positions match TRBD1. Germline-derived CDR1 and CDR2 are SGDLS and YYNGEE. This CDR3 comprises 15 residues. After removal of 3 bases from V and 1 base from J, the junction contained 6 bases not matched to a gene. CDR3 bases: TGTGCCAGCAGCGGGTTGACAGGGCGGAACACTGAAGCTTTCTTT. It specifies CASSGLTGRNTEAFF.

This clone was seen only a few times. The sample carries other DNA sequences with the same CDR3. The genes are TRBV2 and TRBJ2-1; TRBD2 matches 8 bases. There are 14 residues in the CDR3. Trimming cost V 7 bases and J 8 bases; bases outside gene matches: 10. The V gene's germline CDR1 is SNHLY and CDR2 FYNNEI. CDR3 region: CASIKRGSRDEQFF. For the CDR3, the DNA is TGTGCCAGCATCAAGCGGGGGTCTAGGGATGAGCAGTTCTTC.